A selection of T cell receptor beta chains follows, all from one sample in a study of blood T cell repertoires in COVID-19. Assay: immunoSEQ multiplex PCR; the TCRdb copy retains only in-frame clones and omits some. The sample lists about 220,000 clones, roughly 90% seen once, with around 2.6% in the top ten. Sequenced input: PBMCs or T cells enriched from blood (not recorded which). Receptor source: a woman in her 30s with acute COVID-19. CDR3s include the opening cysteine and the closing phenylalanine or tryptophan. A D gene is named only where the DNA matches it firmly. Clone size is stated in some rows and not others, as once, few, many or a class when expanded.

clone_size: .; cdr3_length: 15; d_call: TRBD1; j_call: TRBJ1-2; v_call: TRBV7-2; cdr3_nt: TGTGCCAGCAGCTTAGCTCGACAGGGGGCGGGAGGCTACACCTTC; cdr3_aa: CASSLARQGAGGYTF
clone_size: .; cdr3_length: 15; d_call: .; j_call: TRBJ1-4; v_call: TRBV7-6; cdr3_nt: TGTGCCAGCAGCTTAGCTGGGGGGTTGAGTGAAAAACTGTTTTTT; cdr3_aa: CASSLAGGLSEKLFF
clone_size: .; cdr3_length: 14; d_call: .; j_call: TRBJ1-3; v_call: TRBV4-1; cdr3_nt: TGCGCCAGCAGCCAAGCAGGGCCTGGAAACACCATATATTTT; cdr3_aa: CASSQAGPGNTIYF
clone_size: .; cdr3_length: 15; d_call: TRBD2; j_call: TRBJ2-7; v_call: TRBV9; cdr3_nt: TGTGCCAGCAGCGTAGCTGCGGGGGGGCCCTACGAGCAGTACTTC; cdr3_aa: CASSVAAGGPYEQYF
clone_size: .; cdr3_length: 14; d_call: TRBD2; j_call: TRBJ2-3; v_call: TRBV11-3; cdr3_nt: TGTGCCAGCAGTTCGGGACTAGCGGGGGATACGCAGTATTTT; cdr3_aa: CASSSGLAGDTQYF
clone_size: .; cdr3_length: 15; d_call: TRBD1; j_call: TRBJ2-7; v_call: TRBV2; cdr3_nt: TGTGCCAGCAGTGATGGGACAGGGGCCATATACGAGCAGTACTTC; cdr3_aa: CASSDGTGAIYEQYF
clone_size: .; cdr3_length: 16; d_call: TRBD2; j_call: TRBJ2-7; v_call: TRBV7-2; cdr3_nt: TGTGCCAGCAGCTTAGTTCGGGGACTATCAACCTACGAGCAGTACTTC; cdr3_aa: CASSLVRGLSTYEQYF
clone_size: .; cdr3_length: 14; d_call: TRBD1; j_call: TRBJ1-4; v_call: TRBV7-9; cdr3_nt: TGTGCCAGCAGCCCTAGGGGGCTCGGGGAAAAACTGTTTTTT; cdr3_aa: CASSPRGLGEKLFF
clone_size: once; cdr3_length: 14; d_call: TRBD1; j_call: TRBJ2-7; v_call: TRBV7-2; cdr3_nt: TGTGCCAGCAGCGCCGGGACAGGATCCTACGAGCAGTACTTC; cdr3_aa: CASSAGTGSYEQYF
clone_size: .; cdr3_length: 15; d_call: TRBD1; j_call: TRBJ1-1; v_call: TRBV5-1; cdr3_nt: TGCGCCAGCAGCGGGGAACAGGGGGCTAACACTGAAGCTTTCTTT; cdr3_aa: CASSGEQGANTEAFF
clone_size: .; cdr3_length: 12; d_call: .; j_call: TRBJ2-1; v_call: TRBV29-1; cdr3_nt: TGCAGCTTAAGGTGGTCTAGTTACGAGCAGTTCTTC; cdr3_aa: CSLRWSSYEQFF
clone_size: once; cdr3_length: 14; d_call: .; j_call: TRBJ1-3; v_call: TRBV19; cdr3_nt: TGTGCCAGTAGTCAGGGTGGAGCTGGAAACACCATATATTTT; cdr3_aa: CASSQGGAGNTIYF
clone_size: once; cdr3_length: 15; d_call: .; j_call: TRBJ2-1; v_call: TRBV4-1; cdr3_nt: TGCGCCAGCAGCCTACTGGAGGCGGCCGGCCATGAGCAGTTCTTC; cdr3_aa: CASSLLEAAGHEQFF
clone_size: .; cdr3_length: 13; d_call: .; j_call: TRBJ1-5; v_call: TRBV18; cdr3_nt: TGTGCCAGCTCACGGGGCGCGGACCAGCCCCAGCATTTT; cdr3_aa: CASSRGADQPQHF
clone_size: .; cdr3_length: 16; d_call: TRBD2; j_call: TRBJ2-6; v_call: TRBV5-1; cdr3_nt: TGCGCCAGCAGCTTTAGTGCGGGGGCTGGGGCCAACGTCCTGACTTTC; cdr3_aa: CASSFSAGAGANVLTF
clone_size: .; cdr3_length: 15; d_call: TRBD2; j_call: TRBJ2-3; v_call: TRBV6-4; cdr3_nt: TGTGCCAGCAGTGAAGTCGCGGGGGGGCCTCCCCCGCAGTATTTT; cdr3_aa: CASSEVAGGPPPQYF
clone_size: .; cdr3_length: 15; d_call: TRBD1; j_call: TRBJ1-4; v_call: TRBV4-1; cdr3_nt: TGCGCCAGCAGTTTACGGACAGGGGTTAATGAAAAACTGTTTTTT; cdr3_aa: CASSLRTGVNEKLFF
clone_size: .; cdr3_length: 13; d_call: .; j_call: TRBJ1-2; v_call: TRBV3-1/TRBV3-2; cdr3_nt: TGTGCCAGCAGCCAACTGGGGAGTTCTGGCTACACCTTC; cdr3_aa: CASSQLGSSGYTF
clone_size: .; cdr3_length: 16; d_call: TRBD1; j_call: TRBJ1-1; v_call: TRBV6-2/TRBV6-3; cdr3_nt: TGTGCCAGCAGTTACGGGGACAGGGGAGTGAACACTGAAGCTTTCTTT; cdr3_aa: CASSYGDRGVNTEAFF
clone_size: .; cdr3_length: 16; d_call: .; j_call: TRBJ1-2; v_call: TRBV7-2; cdr3_nt: TGTGCCAGCAGCTTAGACCCCCCGGGGTTCAACTATGGCTACACCTTC; cdr3_aa: CASSLDPPGFNYGYTF
clone_size: .; cdr3_length: 14; d_call: TRBD1; j_call: TRBJ2-3; v_call: TRBV11-2; cdr3_nt: TGTGCCAGCTCCAGGGACAGCCTCACAGATACGCAGTATTTT; cdr3_aa: CASSRDSLTDTQYF
clone_size: once; cdr3_length: 15; d_call: TRBD2; j_call: TRBJ2-1; v_call: TRBV7-2; cdr3_nt: TGTGCCAGCAGCTCTACTAGCGCCTCCTACAATGAGCAGTTCTTC; cdr3_aa: CASSSTSASYNEQFF
clone_size: few; cdr3_length: 12; d_call: .; j_call: TRBJ2-7; v_call: TRBV27; cdr3_nt: TGTGCCAGCAGAAGTCAAGGAGGCGAGCAGTACTTC; cdr3_aa: CASRSQGGEQYF
clone_size: once; cdr3_length: 14; d_call: .; j_call: TRBJ1-2; v_call: TRBV12-5; cdr3_nt: TGTGCTAGTGGTTTGGGGGCGTTAAACTATGGCTACACCTTC; cdr3_aa: CASGLGALNYGYTF
clone_size: once; cdr3_length: 13; d_call: TRBD1; j_call: TRBJ2-7; v_call: TRBV27; cdr3_nt: TGTGCCAGCAGTTGGGGACAGCCTTACGAGCAGTACTTC; cdr3_aa: CASSWGQPYEQYF
clone_size: .; cdr3_length: 16; d_call: TRBD1; j_call: TRBJ2-7; v_call: TRBV6-5; cdr3_nt: TGTGCCAGCAGTTACTCGCGGACAGGCCTCGGCTACGAGCAGTACTTC; cdr3_aa: CASSYSRTGLGYEQYF
clone_size: .; cdr3_length: 19; d_call: .; j_call: TRBJ2-3; v_call: TRBV7-6; cdr3_nt: TGTGCCAGCAGCCAACCCGGGGCGGGGAGAAGCCCTAGCACAGATACGCAGTATTTT; cdr3_aa: CASSQPGAGRSPSTDTQYF
clone_size: .; cdr3_length: 14; d_call: TRBD1; j_call: TRBJ2-7; v_call: TRBV10-1; cdr3_nt: TGCGCCAGCAGTGACCCCGGGACAGGCTACGAGCAGTACTTC; cdr3_aa: CASSDPGTGYEQYF
clone_size: .; cdr3_length: 15; d_call: .; j_call: TRBJ2-7; v_call: TRBV4-1; cdr3_nt: TGCGCCAGCAGCCAAGAGCAGGGGGGAATCTACGAGCAGTACTTC; cdr3_aa: CASSQEQGGIYEQYF
clone_size: .; cdr3_length: 14; d_call: .; j_call: TRBJ1-1; v_call: TRBV3-1/TRBV3-2; cdr3_nt: TGTGCCAGCAGCCAAGAGGGAGGGAACACTGAAGCTTTCTTT; cdr3_aa: CASSQEGGNTEAFF
clone_size: .; cdr3_length: 16; d_call: TRBD2; j_call: TRBJ2-1; v_call: TRBV11-2; cdr3_nt: TGTGCCAGCAGCTTTAATCTAGCGGGGGGGTTTAATGAGCAGTTCTTC; cdr3_aa: CASSFNLAGGFNEQFF
clone_size: .; cdr3_length: 13; d_call: TRBD1; j_call: TRBJ2-1; v_call: TRBV9; cdr3_nt: TGTGCCAGCAGTCTAACAGGGGGTAATGAGCAGTTCTTC; cdr3_aa: CASSLTGGNEQFF
clone_size: .; cdr3_length: 16; d_call: TRBD2; j_call: TRBJ2-3; v_call: TRBV6-1; cdr3_nt: TGTGCCAGCAGTGCTCAAGCGGGGGGGTTCGAGGATACGCAGTATTTT; cdr3_aa: CASSAQAGGFEDTQYF
clone_size: few; cdr3_length: 17; d_call: TRBD1; j_call: TRBJ2-3; v_call: TRBV6-2/TRBV6-3; cdr3_nt: TGTGCCAGCAGTTTTCTCATCGGGACAGGGTTCACAGATACGCAGTATTTT; cdr3_aa: CASSFLIGTGFTDTQYF
clone_size: .; cdr3_length: 14; d_call: .; j_call: TRBJ1-5; v_call: TRBV19; cdr3_nt: TGTGCCAGTAGTAGTCAGGGTAAGTTTCAGCCCCAGCATTTT; cdr3_aa: CASSSQGKFQPQHF
clone_size: .; cdr3_length: 16; d_call: .; j_call: TRBJ2-1; v_call: TRBV5-1; cdr3_nt: TGCGCCAGCAGCTTGGCTACAGGCAGCTCCTACAATGAGCAGTTCTTC; cdr3_aa: CASSLATGSSYNEQFF
clone_size: .; cdr3_length: 14; d_call: .; j_call: TRBJ1-4; v_call: TRBV10-3; cdr3_nt: TGTGCCATCAGTGACCCGGGGGTTAATGAAAAACTGTTTTTT; cdr3_aa: CAISDPGVNEKLFF
clone_size: .; cdr3_length: 14; d_call: .; j_call: TRBJ2-1; v_call: TRBV4-3; cdr3_nt: TGCGCCAGCAGCCAAGGAGGGCGCAACAATGAGCAGTTCTTC; cdr3_aa: CASSQGGRNNEQFF
clone_size: .; cdr3_length: 14; d_call: TRBD2; j_call: TRBJ2-3; v_call: TRBV6-5; cdr3_nt: TGTGCCAGCAGTTTAGCGGGGGTCACAGATACGCAGTATTTT; cdr3_aa: CASSLAGVTDTQYF
clone_size: .; cdr3_length: 14; d_call: TRBD1; j_call: TRBJ1-1; v_call: TRBV9; cdr3_nt: TGTGCCAGCAGCGTTCTGACAGGGAGCACTGAAGCTTTCTTT; cdr3_aa: CASSVLTGSTEAFF
clone_size: .; cdr3_length: 16; d_call: .; j_call: TRBJ1-6; v_call: TRBV7-9; cdr3_nt: TGTGCCAGCAGCTCAGTCCGACAGATAGATAATTCACCCCTCCACTTT; cdr3_aa: CASSSVRQIDNSPLHF
clone_size: few; cdr3_length: 16; d_call: .; j_call: TRBJ1-3; v_call: TRBV23-1; cdr3_nt: TGCGCCAGCAGTCAAAGTTCAGAGGCTACTGGAAACACCATATATTTT; cdr3_aa: CASSQSSEATGNTIYF
clone_size: .; cdr3_length: 14; d_call: TRBD1; j_call: TRBJ2-3; v_call: TRBV11-2; cdr3_nt: TGTGCCAGCAGCCGGGACAGGAGCACAGATACGCAGTATTTT; cdr3_aa: CASSRDRSTDTQYF
clone_size: .; cdr3_length: 17; d_call: TRBD2; j_call: TRBJ2-5; v_call: TRBV5-4; cdr3_nt: TGTGCCAGCAGCCCGGGACTAGCGGGGGGGTCCCAAGAGACCCAGTACTTC; cdr3_aa: CASSPGLAGGSQETQYF
clone_size: .; cdr3_length: 15; d_call: .; j_call: TRBJ2-2; v_call: TRBV19; cdr3_nt: TGTGCCAGTAGTATATGGGGGGGCACTACCGGGGAGCTGTTTTTT; cdr3_aa: CASSIWGGTTGELFF
clone_size: .; cdr3_length: 14; d_call: .; j_call: TRBJ1-1; v_call: TRBV7-9; cdr3_nt: TGTGCCAGCAGCCCCCGCGGCATGAACACTGAAGCTTTCTTT; cdr3_aa: CASSPRGMNTEAFF
clone_size: .; cdr3_length: 11; d_call: .; j_call: TRBJ2-1; v_call: TRBV5-1; cdr3_nt: TGCGCCAGCAAGGAGTACAATGAGCAGTTCTTC; cdr3_aa: CASKEYNEQFF
clone_size: .; cdr3_length: 13; d_call: .; j_call: TRBJ1-1; v_call: TRBV5-6; cdr3_nt: TGTGCCAGCAGCATCGGGGGGAACACTGAAGCTTTCTTT; cdr3_aa: CASSIGGNTEAFF
clone_size: .; cdr3_length: 18; d_call: TRBD2; j_call: TRBJ2-2; v_call: TRBV11-3; cdr3_nt: TGTGCCAGCAGTAAAGGGTTTGGCGGGGGGTCGAACACCGGGGAGCTGTTTTTT; cdr3_aa: CASSKGFGGGSNTGELFF
clone_size: .; cdr3_length: 13; d_call: TRBD1; j_call: TRBJ2-7; v_call: TRBV5-1; cdr3_nt: TGCGCCAGCAGCTCGGGACAGGACTACGAGCAGTACTTC; cdr3_aa: CASSSGQDYEQYF
clone_size: .; cdr3_length: 13; d_call: .; j_call: TRBJ2-5; v_call: TRBV27; cdr3_nt: TGTGCCAGCAGTTCGGGATGGGCAGGGGCCCAGTACTTC; cdr3_aa: CASSSGWAGAQYF
clone_size: once; cdr3_length: 17; d_call: .; j_call: TRBJ2-2; v_call: TRBV4-3; cdr3_nt: TGCGCCAGCAGCCAAGATGGTGGGACACTCAACACCGGGGAGCTGTTTTTT; cdr3_aa: CASSQDGGTLNTGELFF
clone_size: once; cdr3_length: 13; d_call: TRBD1; j_call: TRBJ1-2; v_call: TRBV7-9; cdr3_nt: TGTGCCAGCAGCCCTTCAGGGGGCTATGGCTACACCTTC; cdr3_aa: CASSPSGGYGYTF
clone_size: .; cdr3_length: 16; d_call: TRBD2; j_call: TRBJ2-3; v_call: TRBV7-9; cdr3_nt: TGTGCCAGCAGCTCAGGACTAGCGGGGGGTTCAGATACGCAGTATTTT; cdr3_aa: CASSSGLAGGSDTQYF
clone_size: .; cdr3_length: 15; d_call: .; j_call: TRBJ2-5; v_call: TRBV7-8; cdr3_nt: TGTGCCAGCAGCTTTCCAGTACGGCGGAAAGAGACCCAGTACTTC; cdr3_aa: CASSFPVRRKETQYF
clone_size: .; cdr3_length: 14; d_call: .; j_call: TRBJ2-1; v_call: TRBV5-5; cdr3_nt: TGTGCCAGCAGCTTGGGGACTCACTACAATGAGCAGTTCTTC; cdr3_aa: CASSLGTHYNEQFF
clone_size: .; cdr3_length: 13; d_call: .; j_call: TRBJ1-2; v_call: TRBV29-1; cdr3_nt: TGCAGCGTTGAAGGGGGCAGGGACTATGGCTACACCTTC; cdr3_aa: CSVEGGRDYGYTF
clone_size: .; cdr3_length: 13; d_call: .; j_call: TRBJ2-7; v_call: TRBV19; cdr3_nt: TGTGCCAGTAGTATTGGCAGGGCCAGCGAGCAGTACTTC; cdr3_aa: CASSIGRASEQYF
clone_size: .; cdr3_length: 15; d_call: .; j_call: TRBJ1-3; v_call: TRBV5-5; cdr3_nt: TGTGCCAGCAGCTTGTGGGCCAGCTCTGGAAACACCATATATTTT; cdr3_aa: CASSLWASSGNTIYF